A selection of T cell receptor beta chains follows, all from one sample in a study of early stage breast cancer tumors. Method: immunoSEQ multiplex PCR; TCRdb's copy keeps in-frame clones and lacks some. The sample consists of almost 55,000 clones, approximately 90% of them appearing once. Sequenced material: blood. Source of these receptors: a person aged 65-85 years with breast cancer. Both conserved end residues are part of each CDR3. D genes are given only for firm matches. Not every row has a clone size; where given, it reads once, few, many or a size class.

.	TRBV27	.	TRBJ1-2	TGTGCCAGCAGTTTATGGGGGGGAACAGGCGTCTATGGCTACACCTTC	CASSLWGGTGVYGYTF
.	TRBV15	.	TRBJ1-2	TGTGCCACCAGCAGAGATCGGGTTTATGGCTACACCTTC	CATSRDRVYGYTF
.	TRBV7-2	.	TRBJ1-5	TGTGCCAGCAGCTTTGGGGGGGTCAATCAGCCCCAGCATTTT	CASSFGGVNQPQHF
.	TRBV7-6	TRBD2	TRBJ2-7	TGTGCCAGCAGCTTAGCTAGCGGGGGGGCAAACGAGCAGTACTTC	CASSLASGGANEQYF
.	TRBV6-6	.	TRBJ2-3	TGTGCCAGCAGGGGCGGGCCCGTCACAGATACGCAGTATTTT	CASRGGPVTDTQYF
.	TRBV28	.	TRBJ2-7	TGTGCCAGCAGTTCGGTCAGGGCCGAGTTC	CASSSVRAEF
.	TRBV7-3	.	TRBJ2-2	TGTGCCAGCAGCTTAGACGGGGAGCGGGACACCGGGGAGCTGTTTTTT	CASSLDGERDTGELFF
.	TRBV19	.	TRBJ2-5	TGTGCCAGTAGTATTGGCAGTCCTCAAGAGACCCAGTACTTC	CASSIGSPQETQYF
.	TRBV7-2	.	TRBJ2-1	TGTGCCAGCAGCTTAGGTGCAGGCAATGAGCAGTTCTTC	CASSLGAGNEQFF
.	TRBV5-5	.	TRBJ1-3	TGTGCCAGCAGCGGGGGGGGCTCTGGAAACACCATATATTTT	CASSGGGSGNTIYF
.	TRBV6-1	.	TRBJ1-5	TGTGCCAGCATAGGCAGGGGAAGCAATCAGCCCCAGCATTTT	CASIGRGSNQPQHF
.	TRBV11-2	TRBD2	TRBJ2-2	TGTGCCAGCAGCTTGGGGAGGGACACCGGGGAGCTGTTTTTT	CASSLGRDTGELFF
.	TRBV11-2	.	TRBJ1-5	TGTGCCAGCAGCTTGACACCTAATAGCAATCAGCCCCAGCATTTT	CASSLTPNSNQPQHF
few	TRBV10-3	.	TRBJ1-1	TGTGCCATCAGTGTCCGGGACATGGGGGATACTGAAGCTTTCTTT	CAISVRDMGDTEAFF
.	TRBV30	.	TRBJ2-2	TGTGCCTGGAGGCTTGGACTGTACACCGGGGAGCTGTTTTTT	CAWRLGLYTGELFF
.	TRBV11-2	TRBD1	TRBJ1-1	TGTGCCAGCAGCTTAGCGAGGTTGGCAGGGGGCTCAGCTGAAGCTTTCTTT	CASSLARLAGGSAEAFF
once	TRBV5-1	TRBD1	TRBJ2-7	TGCGCCAGCAGCCCCAGACAGGGGGCGATAACCGAGCAGTACTTC	CASSPRQGAITEQYF
.	TRBV9	.	TRBJ1-4	TGTGCCAGCAGCGTAGTTGGAGACGGGGAAAAACTGTTTTTT	CASSVVGDGEKLFF
.	TRBV18	.	TRBJ1-1	TGTGCCAGCTCACCTCAGGAGAGGAGGGCCACTGAAGCTTTCTTT	CASSPQERRATEAFF
.	TRBV2	TRBD1	TRBJ2-5	TGTGCCAGCAGTCCTATGACAGGGGCTAGGGAGACCCAGTACTTC	CASSPMTGARETQYF
.	TRBV19	TRBD1	TRBJ1-2	TGTGCCAGTAGTATCAGGACAGGGACGAATGGCTACACCTTC	CASSIRTGTNGYTF
.	TRBV6-1	TRBD2	TRBJ2-7	TGTGCCAGCAGTGCCGGGACTAGCGGGGGGGCCTACGAGCAGTACTTC	CASSAGTSGGAYEQYF
.	TRBV7-3	.	TRBJ2-3	TGTGCCAGCAGCTTACAGACTAATATGGATACGCAGTATTTT	CASSLQTNMDTQYF
.	TRBV28	.	TRBJ1-1	TGTGCCAGCAGTTTTACCCAGGGCAGAGCTTTCTTT	CASSFTQGRAFF
once	TRBV11-2	.	TRBJ1-4	TGTGCCAGCAGCCATTCCCGGGGTAATGAAAAACTGTTTTTT	CASSHSRGNEKLFF
.	TRBV5-4	TRBD2	TRBJ2-3	TGTGCCAGCAGATTGAGCGGGACCCCGACAGATACGCAGTATTTT	CASRLSGTPTDTQYF
.	TRBV5-1	.	TRBJ2-5	TGCGCCAGCAGCCCCGTCCAAGAGACCCAGTACTTC	CASSPVQETQYF
few	TRBV7-2	.	TRBJ1-6	TGTGCCAGCAGCTTAGCGGGGCCTAATTCACCCCTCCACTTT	CASSLAGPNSPLHF
.	TRBV11-2	.	TRBJ2-2	TGTGCCAGCAGCTCAGTACGACAGACCGGGGAGCTGTTTTTT	CASSSVRQTGELFF
.	TRBV9	.	TRBJ1-5	TGTGCCAGCAGCTTAGGTCGGGGAATAGGGCAGCCCCAGCATTTT	CASSLGRGIGQPQHF
.	TRBV30	.	TRBJ1-2	TGTGCCTGGAGTCGGGGGGGCTATGGCTACACCTTC	CAWSRGGYGYTF
.	TRBV4-2	TRBD1	TRBJ1-1	TGTGCCAGCAGCCACACCATGGGACAGGTGAACACTGAAGCTTTCTTT	CASSHTMGQVNTEAFF
.	TRBV5-1	.	TRBJ2-5	TGCGCCAGCAGCTTTAACAATTACCGATCAGAGACCCAGTACTTC	CASSFNNYRSETQYF
.	TRBV6-4	TRBD2	TRBJ2-2	TGTGCCAGCAGTGACTCTGGTTGGCTAGCGGGACCAAAGGGGACCGGGGAGCTGTTTTTT	CASSDSGWLAGPKGTGELFF
.	TRBV29-1	.	TRBJ2-1	TGCAGCGGCGAACAGGGTAGCCCCCGCTACAATGAGCAGTTCTTC	CSGEQGSPRYNEQFF
.	TRBV7-2	TRBD2	TRBJ2-5	TGTGCCAGCAGCTCGGGACTAGCGGGGGGGCGTGTGACCCAGTACTTC	CASSSGLAGGRVTQYF
.	TRBV2	TRBD1	TRBJ2-4	TGTGCCAGCAGTGAGTGGGACAGAGGACTAGCCAAAAACATTCAGTACTTC	CASSEWDRGLAKNIQYF
.	TRBV5-1	.	TRBJ2-5	TGCGCCAGCAGACGGAGGGACAGTCAAGAGACCCAGTACTTC	CASRRRDSQETQYF
.	TRBV18	.	TRBJ2-3	TGTGCCAGCTCACCCTCTGGGCAGGGCACAGATACGCAGTATTTT	CASSPSGQGTDTQYF
.	TRBV7-9	TRBD1	TRBJ2-5	TGTGCCCACAGGGGTCCGGGCGGGGAGACCCAGTACTTC	CAHRGPGGETQYF
.	TRBV30	.	TRBJ2-1	TGTGCCTGGAGTCACTCCTACAATGAGCAGTTCTTC	CAWSHSYNEQFF
.	TRBV5-1	.	TRBJ1-4	TGCGCCAGCAGCTTGGCCGGGACACAGCCTGAAAAACTGTTTTTT	CASSLAGTQPEKLFF
.	TRBV7-9	.	TRBJ2-1	TGTGCCAGCAGCTTAGCCAGCGGGTTCTACAATGAGCAGTTCTTC	CASSLASGFYNEQFF
.	TRBV2	TRBD1	TRBJ2-3	TGTGCCAGCAGTGAGCAGGGGGCTGGAGATACGCAGTATTTT	CASSEQGAGDTQYF
.	TRBV7-9	.	TRBJ1-2	TGTGCCAGCAGCTTAGCTGTTCAGGGTCGCGGCTACACCTTC	CASSLAVQGRGYTF
.	TRBV7-9	.	TRBJ1-2	TGTGCCAGCAGCGTTCGCAGGGGTGATGGCTACACCTTC	CASSVRRGDGYTF
.	TRBV5-1	TRBD2	TRBJ2-3	TGCGCCAGCAGCTTGGTCGCCTCGGACCTCCGGGCGGGGAGGGCAGATACGCAGTATTTT	CASSLVASDLRAGRADTQYF
.	TRBV23-1	.	TRBJ1-5	TGCGCCAGGCAGGGATATAGCAATCAGCCCCAGCATTTT	CARQGYSNQPQHF